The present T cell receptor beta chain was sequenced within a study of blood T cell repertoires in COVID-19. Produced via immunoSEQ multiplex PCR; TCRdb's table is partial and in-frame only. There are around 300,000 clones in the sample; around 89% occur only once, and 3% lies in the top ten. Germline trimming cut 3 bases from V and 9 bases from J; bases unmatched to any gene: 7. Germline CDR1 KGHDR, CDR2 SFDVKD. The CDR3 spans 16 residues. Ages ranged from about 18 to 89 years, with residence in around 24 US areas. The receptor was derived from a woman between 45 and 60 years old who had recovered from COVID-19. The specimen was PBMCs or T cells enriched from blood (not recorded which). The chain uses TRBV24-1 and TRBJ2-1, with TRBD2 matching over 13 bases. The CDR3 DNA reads TGTGCCACCAGTGATGAGACTAGCGGGAGGCGGAGTGAGCAGTTCTTC. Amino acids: CATSDETSGRRSEQFF.